Each of the 21 T cell receptor beta chains below was sequenced from the same sample in a study of cytomegalovirus exposure and HLA in healthy donors. The PCR had 60 Vbeta and 13 Jbeta primers. Sequencing used immunoSEQ multiplex PCR; TCRdb keeps in-frame clones, though not all of them. Of 100,000 to 150,000 clones in the sample, roughly 84% were seen once. The specimen was PBMCs. The receptor source for this set is a girl between 2 and 10 years old in good health and CMV-seronegative.

J is TRBJ2-1 and V is TRBV28; tentatively, D is TRBD2 (6 bases). With 5 bases removed from V and 1 base from J, the gap between germline ends came to 18 bases. The CDR3 contains 17 residues. CDR1 is MDHEN and CDR2 is SYDVKM in the germline V gene. CDR3 residues: CASSLALARDSYNEQFF. DNA of the CDR3: TGTGCCAGCAGTCTAGCGCTAGCGAGGGATTCCTACAATGAGCAGTTCTTC.

The chain is built from TRBV13 and TRBJ2-3, with 8 bases fitting TRBD1. CDR3 size: 17 residues. Germline values: CDR1 PRHDT, CDR2 FYEKMQ (reference sequence). The junction had 12 bases not matched to a gene; V was cut back by 5 bases and J by 2 bases. In DNA form, the CDR3 reads TGTGCCAGCAGCGTCACGACAGGGGTGGGCTACACAGATACGCAGTATTTT. Translated: CASSVTTGVGYTDTQYF.

This chain uses TRBV4-1 with TRBJ1-1; weak D call: TRBD1 (6 bases). The CDR3 runs to 14 residues. Per the germline V gene, CDR1 is MGHRA and CDR2 is YSYEKL. The V gene lost 4 bases and the J gene lost 4 bases, with 13 bases spanning the gap. The CDR3 sequence is CASSRQQGSTEAFF. CDR3 nucleotides: TGCGCCAGCAGCCGACAACAGGGCTCCACTGAAGCTTTCTTT.

The CDR3 region has the DNA TGTGCCAGCAGCCTCGACGGGACAGTCAAGTTCTACGAGCAGTACTTC. Amino acid sequence: CASSLDGTVKFYEQYF. V is TRBV5-4 and J is TRBJ2-7, with 7 bases fitting TRBD1. The V segment lost 4 bases and the J segment 3 bases; nucleotides outside the gene matches: 13. CDR3 length equals 16 residues. The germline V gene has CDR1 SGHNT and CDR2 YYREEE (reference sequence). Together with reference TRBV5-4 and TRBJ2-7, the CDR3 gives the full variable domain: ETGVTQSPTHLIKTRGQQVTLRCSSQSGHNTVSWYQQALGQGPQFIFQYYREEENGRGNFPPRFSGLQFPNYSSELNVNALELDDSALYLCASSLDGTVKFYEQYFGPGTRLTVT.

As for this clone: Mismatch with germline at one junction end may stem from a read error. The chain joins TRBV7-7 to TRBJ2-7; D ambiguous. The CDR3 consists of 14 residues. Per germline, CDR1 SSHAT and CDR2 FNYEAQ (reference sequence). As DNA, the CDR3 is TGTGCTAGCAGCTCGTCCCCCGGGTCCTACGAGCAGTACTTC. The encoded protein is CASSSSPGSYEQYF.

The V call is TRBV5-1, the J call TRBJ1-4, with 7 bases identical to TRBD1. This CDR3 region has 14 residues. The J segment lost 6 bases and the V segment lost 0 bases, leaving 2 bases of the junction unmatched. The V gene's germline CDR1 is SGHRS and CDR2 YFSETQ. CDR3 in DNA: TGCGCCAGCAGCTTGGACAGGGGTGATGAAAAACTGTTTTTT. It specifies CASSLDRGDEKLFF.

This chain uses TRBV6-5 with TRBJ2-3, with D perhaps matching TRBD2 (6 bases). V dropped 0 bases and J dropped 4 bases, with 11 bases sitting between them. CDR1 is MNHEY and CDR2 is SVGAGI in the germline V gene. This CDR3 region has 15 residues. The CDR3 loop reads CASSYSSGEADTQYF. The CDR3 DNA is TGTGCCAGCAGTTACTCGAGTGGGGAGGCAGATACGCAGTATTTT.

The chain has TRBV5-1 and TRBJ2-4; 10 bases map to TRBD2. The CDR3 spans 16 residues. V shed 4 bases and J 8 bases; nucleotides not matched to a gene: 12. Germline CDR1 SGHRS, CDR2 YFSETQ. CDR3 sequence reads: CASSPSKRGGRDIQYF. The CDR3 coding sequence is TGCGCCAGCAGCCCGTCAAAGCGGGGGGGCAGGGACATTCAGTACTTC.

V is TRBV14 and J is TRBJ2-7; D not certain. V shed 0 bases and J shed 4 bases, with 13 bases lying between them. CDR3 length: 15 residues. Germline CDR1 reads SGHDN; CDR2 reads FVKESK. Here the CDR3 reads CASSQDRTRGYEQYF. In DNA, the CDR3 is TGTGCCAGCAGCCAAGATCGAACTCGAGGATACGAGCAGTACTTC.

The chain carries TRBV9 and TRBJ2-7; maybe TRBD2 (6 bases). V was cut by 4 bases and J by 9 bases, with 17 bases left in between. The CDR3 spans 13 residues. Germline V gene sequence: CDR1 SGDLS, CDR2 YYNGEE. The CDR3 loop reads CASSPKLGGPQYF. Written as DNA, the CDR3 is TGTGCCAGCAGCCCCAAACTCGGGGGACCGCAGTACTTC.

The rearrangement uses TRBV5-4 and TRBJ1-1; 12 nucleotides align to TRBD1. V was pared by 0 bases and J by 5 bases, with 8 bases of the junction left unmatched. Germline values: CDR1 SGHNT, CDR2 YYREEE (reference sequence). This CDR3 contains 17 residues. The CDR3 loop reads CASSLAGTGGGGTEAFF. Here the CDR3 DNA reads TGTGCCAGCAGCTTGGCTGGGACAGGGGGCGGGGGTACTGAAGCTTTCTTT.

The genes are TRBV27 and TRBJ1-1; 10 bases fit TRBD1. Germline lookup yields CDR1 MNHEY and CDR2 SMNVEV (reference sequence). This CDR3 contains 16 residues. V shed 5 bases and J 0 bases; nucleotides not matched to a gene: 6. CDR3 sequence reads: CASSPWTGGMNTEAFF. As DNA, the CDR3 is TGTGCCAGCAGTCCCTGGACAGGGGGGATGAACACTGAAGCTTTCTTT.

This rearrangement joins TRBV5-1 to TRBJ2-2; TRBD2 matches 13 bases. With V trimmed by 1 base and J by 6 bases, 12 bases remained unmatched. Germline CDR1 reads SGHRS; CDR2 reads YFSETQ. The CDR3 length is 19 residues. CDR3 loop: CASSLKARTSGSSAGELFF. The CDR3 DNA reads as TGCGCCAGCAGCTTGAAGGCCCGGACTAGCGGGAGTTCGGCCGGGGAGCTGTTTTTT.

V and J are TRBV27 and TRBJ2-2; 7 bases line up with TRBD2. This CDR3 has 15 residues. The J segment lost 5 bases and the V segment lost 5 bases, leaving 8 bases of the junction unmatched. Germline-derived CDR1 and CDR2 are MNHEY and SMNVEV (reference sequence). The CDR3 DNA reads TGTGCCAGCAGTACGGCGGGAGAGGGGACCGGGGAGCTGTTTTTT. This codes for CASSTAGEGTGELFF.

The chain employs TRBV6-5 and TRBJ2-7; 11 bases are a match to TRBD1. This CDR3 has 15 residues. The germline CDR1 and CDR2 sequences are MNHEY and SVGAGI. V was clipped by 0 bases and J by 3 bases; unmatched bases: 1. This chain's CDR3 is CASSYSGTGGYEQYF. DNA for the CDR3: TGTGCCAGCAGTTACTCGGGGACAGGGGGCTACGAGCAGTACTTC.

The chain combines TRBV27 with TRBJ2-7; 8 bases are a match to TRBD1. The V segment lost 4 bases and the J segment 3 bases; nucleotides outside the gene matches: 5. Germline CDR1 is MNHEY and CDR2 is SMNVEV (reference sequence). CDR3 length: 14 amino acids. In DNA form, the CDR3 reads TGTGCCAGCAGTTCCGGGACAGGATTCTACGAGCAGTACTTC. Translation gives CASSSGTGFYEQYF.

This sequence joins TRBV21-1 and TRBJ2-5; TRBD2 was called by the table and not checked on the DNA. TRBV21-1 is termed a pseudogene. This CDR3 contains 16 residues. The CDR3 sequence: CASSRLAGDSQETQYF. CDR3 nucleotide sequence: TGTGCCAGCAGCCGTCTAGCGGGGGACAGCCAAGAGACCCAGTACTTC.

The chain is built from TRBV29-1 and TRBJ2-1, with D possibly being TRBD2 (6 bases). The CDR3 length is 17 residues. The germline CDR1 and CDR2 sequences are SQVTM and ANQGSEA. V lost 3 bases and J 2 bases, leaving 20 bases between the germline ends. The CDR3 loop reads CSVDLRRGGWAYNEQFF. CDR3 bases: TGCAGCGTTGATTTAAGGCGGGGCGGGTGGGCCTACAATGAGCAGTTCTTC.

V usage is TRBV27 and J usage is TRBJ1-5, with D tentatively TRBD1 (6 bases). Between the trimmed V and J ends, which lost 6 bases and 2 bases, there was a span of 14 bases. The CDR3 length is 15 residues. Germline CDR1 MNHEY, CDR2 SMNVEV (reference sequence). The CDR3 DNA reads as TGTGCCAGCAGAAGTGGGGGCATGGGCAATCAGCCCCAGCATTTT. Protein product: CASRSGGMGNQPQHF.

The rearrangement joins TRBV21-1 to TRBJ1-3; TRBD1 was called by the table and not checked on the DNA. TRBV21-1 is a known pseudogene. The CDR3 runs to 17 residues. The CDR3 DNA follows: TGTGCCAGCAGCACGGAGACAGGGCTATACTCTGGAAACACCATATATTTT. Its protein is CASSTETGLYSGNTIYF.

V is TRBV4-2 and J is TRBJ1-4; 8 bases align to TRBD1. The V gene's germline CDR1 is LGHNA and CDR2 YNFKEQ. V shed 0 bases, J shed 10 bases, and the junction held 13 bases outside the gene matches. CDR3 length equals 17 residues. CDR3 region: CASSQDPRTGSIGKLFF. In DNA form, the CDR3 reads TGTGCCAGCAGCCAAGATCCCCGGACAGGGAGCATAGGAAAACTGTTTTTT.